This T cell receptor beta chain is drawn from a study of CD8 T cells in ankylosing spondylitis. Study-wide points: Several highly homologous variants made up a TCR beta motif, and this motif appeared characteristic of ankylosing spondylitis blood. Both synovial fluid and blood in reactive arthritis had previously been reported to carry some motif variants.

V lost 5 bases, J lost 8 bases, and 9 bases lay in between. The CDR3 has 12 amino acids. Germline assignment: CDR1 SEHNR and CDR2 FQNEAQ (reference sequence). This clonotype was seen more than once but under ten times. The target antigen is unknown. A quantitative 5'-RACE method, one with molecular barcodes, was used to make TCR beta libraries. One entry per CDR3 protein, called by TCRdb with MiXCR from the 5' RACE reads. This table holds roughly 68,000 distinct CDR3 sequences, 6.2% found once. The source is a male donor with ankylosing spondylitis. The specimen was synovial fluid, either unsorted or a sorted T cell fraction (not recorded which). The chain recombines TRBV7-9 with TRBJ1-4; no definite D call. The CDR3, as DNA: TGTGCCAGCAGCCCACCCTTCGAAAAACTGTTTTTT. Amino acids: CASSPPFEKLFF.